A single sample is the source of the 29 T cell receptor beta chains below, sequenced in a study of T cell responses to AZD1222 COVID-19 vaccine. Clones were sequenced by immunoSEQ multiplex PCR, and TCRdb holds only the in-frame ones, with some missing. The table lists 110,000 to 150,000 clones, 85% to 90% of them singletons. The starting material was peripheral blood, obtained on day 0 of AZD1222 vaccination. The source of these receptors is an adult in good health.

This chain connects TRBV25-1 to TRBJ2-3, with TRBD1 matching 12 bases. V dropped 4 bases and J dropped 4; count of bases not matched to a gene: 3. The CDR3 is made up of 15 amino acids. The V gene's germline CDR1 is MGHDK and CDR2 SYGVNS. CDR3: CASSGDRGRADTQYF. The DNA of the CDR3 is TGTGCCAGCAGTGGGGACAGGGGGCGCGCAGATACGCAGTATTTT. The variable domain in full, with the rest retrieved from reference TRBV25-1 and TRBJ2-3, is EADIYQTPRYLVIGTGKKITLECSQTMGHDKMYWYQQDPGMELHLIHYSYGVNSTEKGDLSSESTVSRIRTEHFPLTLESARPSHTSQYLCASSGDRGRADTQYFGPGTRLTVL.

The chain couples TRBV19 to TRBJ2-6, with D hard to call. V was shortened by 4 bases and J by 3 bases, with 16 bases between the two germline ends. Germline CDR1 LNHDA, CDR2 SQIVND (reference sequence). The CDR3 consists of 17 residues. The CDR3 protein is CASSRYGPQFGANVLTF. CDR3 sequence (DNA): TGTGCCAGTAGTAGATATGGTCCCCAGTTTGGGGCCAACGTCCTGACTTTC.

The CDR3 reads CATTGTGGIAGNTIYF. The CDR3 DNA reads TGTGCCACCACGGGGACAGGGGGCATAGCTGGAAACACCATATATTTT. The rearrangement uses TRBV21-1 and TRBJ1-3; the D call of TRBD1 is as the table states it, not checked on the DNA. TRBV21-1 is listed as a pseudogene. This CDR3 is built from 16 residues.

The chain combines TRBV6-5 with TRBJ1-6; D remains ambiguous. The germline V and J ends were trimmed by 4 bases and 7 bases, with 8 bases remaining between them. Germline CDR1 and CDR2: MNHEY and SVGAGI. The CDR3 runs to 13 residues. The CDR3: CASSLHRNSPLHF. Written as DNA, the CDR3 is TGTGCCAGCAGTTTGCACAGAAATTCACCCCTCCACTTT.

This chain links TRBV29-1 with TRBJ2-7; D is unclear. Per the germline V gene, CDR1 is SQVTM and CDR2 is ANQGSEA. The CDR3 loop spans 14 amino acids. Trimming pared 4 bases from V and 5 bases from J, leaving 18 bases between. The CDR3 protein is CSVARHLRLDEQYF. The CDR3 DNA follows: TGCAGCGTTGCCCGACACCTTAGGTTGGACGAGCAGTACTTC.

This chain connects TRBV2 to TRBJ2-5; D tentatively reads TRBD1 or TRBD2 (5 bases each). V was shortened by 6 bases and J by 5 bases, with 19 bases between the two germline ends. This CDR3 is built from 15 residues. Looked up from germline, CDR1 is SNHLY and CDR2 is FYNNEI. The CDR3 protein is CASRQSGTLGETQYF. DNA of the CDR3: TGTGCCAGCAGGCAATCCGGGACCTTGGGGGAGACCCAGTACTTC.

The chain combines TRBV6-5 with TRBJ2-5; unclear D gene. Germline V lookup: CDR1 MNHEY, CDR2 SVGAGI. Trimming removed 6 bases from V and 3 bases from J, with 2 bases in between. The CDR3 covers 10 residues. Here the CDR3 DNA reads TGTGCCAGCAGCAAAGAGACCCAGTACTTC. This translates into CASSKETQYF.

The chain carries TRBV2 and TRBJ2-3; D perhaps matches TRBD1 (5 bases). The ends were cut back, 8 bases at V and 0 bases at J, with 6 bases in the middle. This CDR3 is built from 12 residues. Germline CDR1 reads SNHLY; CDR2 reads FYNNEI. CDR3 sequence reads: CASGASTDTQYF. The CDR3, as DNA: TGTGCCAGCGGGGCTAGCACAGATACGCAGTATTTT.

A remark on this clone: One end of the junction fails to match germline, which may point to a read error. The V gene is TRBV28, the J gene TRBJ1-1, with TRBD1 identical over 7 bases. In germline, CDR1 is MDHEN, CDR2 SYDVKM. This CDR3 has 12 residues. This chain's CDR3 is CASSSLDRALIF. As DNA, the CDR3 is TGTGCCAGCAGTTCCCTAGACAGGGCTCTTATCTTT.

A remark on this clone: Sequence at one end of the junction differs from germline and may be a read error. J is TRBJ1-5 and V is TRBV20-1; D is unresolved. This CDR3 spans 11 amino acids. Germline assignment: CDR1 DFQATT and CDR2 SNEGSKA (reference sequence). This CDR3 is CSAGEVQPQHF. DNA for the CDR3: TGCAGTGCTGGAGAGGTTCAGCCCCAGCATTTT.

Of note for this clone: Since a much larger clone is just one base distant, this may be a read error. V is TRBV30 and J is TRBJ2-7; perhaps TRBD2 as D (5 bases). The CDR3 has 17 amino acids. Germline V gene sequence: CDR1 GTSNPN, CDR2 SVGIG (reference sequence). V was clipped by 2 bases and J by 2 bases, with 22 bases between them. The CDR3 sequence is CAWSPPARLTRTYEQYF. Here the CDR3 DNA reads TGTGCCTGGAGTCCACCCGCGAGACTAACGAGGACCTACGAGCAGTACTTC.

The V gene is TRBV11-2, the J gene TRBJ1-1; the D is unclear. This CDR3 is 19 amino acids long. The germline V gene has CDR1 SGHAT and CDR2 FQNNGV. Trimming removed 2 bases from V and 0 bases from J, with 22 bases in between. CDR3 protein: CASSLFASTLGKMNTEAFF. The CDR3 DNA reads as TGTGCCAGCAGCTTATTTGCCTCTACTTTAGGGAAAATGAACACTGAAGCTTTCTTT.

The chain uses TRBV10-1 and TRBJ1-1, with 11 nucleotides matching TRBD1. V lost 3 bases to trimming and J lost 2 bases; unmatched junction nucleotides: 14. The CDR3 spans 19 residues. Germline lookup yields CDR1 WNHNN and CDR2 SYGVQD (reference sequence). The CDR3 bases are TGCGCCAGCAGTGACCAATTAAACCCGGGACAGGGGGGAAACACTGAAGCTTTCTTT. This translates into CASSDQLNPGQGGNTEAFF.

The rearrangement joins TRBV19 to TRBJ1-5; D is uncertain. V gave up 6 bases and J gave up 0 bases, with 9 bases separating them. The CDR3 spans 14 residues. Germline CDR1 is LNHDA and CDR2 is SQIVND (reference sequence). The CDR3 DNA is TGTGCCAGTAGCCGGGCCTATAGCAATCAGCCCCAGCATTTT. The encoded protein is CASSRAYSNQPQHF.

The rearrangement links TRBV2 to TRBJ2-1, with TRBD2 identical over 12 bases. This CDR3 has 14 residues. CDR1 is SNHLY, CDR2 FYNNEI, per germline. V lost 10 bases and J lost 4; bases outside the gene matches: 5. DNA for the CDR3: TGTGCCACACAAGGACTAGCGGGGTACAATGAGCAGTTCTTC. This codes for CATQGLAGYNEQFF.

Here the CDR3 DNA reads TGTGCCACCCTCCGGGGGTCCGGCACCGGGGAGCTGTTTTTT. The encoded protein is CATLRGSGTGELFF. The V gene is TRBV2, the J gene TRBJ2-2; D is perhaps TRBD2 (6 bases). V lost 10 bases and J 4 bases, leaving 16 bases between the germline ends. Germline CDR1 SNHLY, CDR2 FYNNEI. The CDR3 totals 14 residues.

The chain joins TRBV28 to TRBJ1-4; 9 nucleotides agree with TRBD1. CDR1 and CDR2 (germline): MDHEN, SYDVKM. The CDR3 contains 18 residues. Trimming cost V 0 bases and J 7 bases; bases outside gene matches: 12. The CDR3 nucleotides are TGTGCCAGCAGTTTATGGCCGGGACAGGGATCGGGAGGTGAAAAACTGTTTTTT. Translating gives CASSLWPGQGSGGEKLFF.

V and J are TRBV5-6 and TRBJ1-2; no reliable D call. Germline V gene lookup returns CDR1 SGHDT and CDR2 YYEEEE. This CDR3 contains 15 residues. Trimming left V 0 bases short and J 7 bases short, with 16 bases between. The CDR3 nucleotides are TGTGCCAGCAGCTTGGGTAGTGCGGCCCTTTCTGGCTACACCTTC. It specifies CASSLGSAALSGYTF. The entire variable domain, with the rest obtained from reference TRBV5-6 and TRBJ1-2, is as follows: DAGVTQSPTHLIKTRGQQVTLRCSPKSGHDTVSWYQQALGQGPQFIFQYYEEEERQRGNFPDRFSGHQFPNYSSELNVNALLLGDSALYLCASSLGSAALSGYTFGSGTRLTVV.

This rearrangement joins TRBV28 to TRBJ1-1; a weak D match, TRBD1 (6 bases). CDR1 is MDHEN and CDR2 is SYDVKM in the germline V gene. Trimming removed 0 bases at V and 0 bases at J, with 17 bases between. The CDR3 is 18 residues long. CDR3 residues: CASSLWGRGLIMNTEAFF. The CDR3 bases are TGTGCCAGCAGTTTATGGGGCAGGGGACTGATCATGAACACTGAAGCTTTCTTT. The variable domain in full, completed from reference TRBV28 and TRBJ1-1, reads DVKVTQSSRYLVKRTGEKVFLECVQDMDHENMFWYRQDPGLGLRLIYFSYDVKMKEKGDIPEGYSVSREKKERFSLILESASTNQTSMYLCASSLWGRGLIMNTEAFFGQGTRLTVV.

V usage is TRBV9 and J usage is TRBJ2-1; 12 bases match TRBD2. Germline assignment: CDR1 SGDLS and CDR2 YYNGEE. The CDR3 consists of 15 residues. V shed 3 bases, J shed 8 bases, and the junction held 6 bases outside the gene matches. The CDR3: CASSGTSGGKDEQFF. The CDR3 coding sequence is TGTGCCAGCAGCGGAACTAGCGGGGGGAAGGATGAGCAGTTCTTC. Full variable domain (rest looked up from reference TRBV9 and TRBJ2-1): DSGVTQTPKHLITATGQRVTLRCSPRSGDLSVYWYQQSLDQGLQFLIQYYNGEERAKGNILERFSAQQFPDLHSELNLSSLELGDSALYFCASSGTSGGKDEQFFGPGTRLTVL.

This clone occurred many times. The chain joins TRBV28 to TRBJ2-1; D tentatively reads TRBD1 or TRBD2 (5 bases each). From germline, CDR1 is MDHEN and CDR2 SYDVKM. V gave up 2 bases and J gave up 7 bases, with 12 bases separating them. The CDR3 has 14 amino acids. The CDR3 region is CASSLHLGVNEQFF. The CDR3 nucleotides are TGTGCCAGCAGTTTACACCTGGGGGTAAATGAGCAGTTCTTC.

This chain uses TRBV7-9 with TRBJ2-1; D may correspond to TRBD1 or TRBD2 (5 bases each). The V end lost 5 bases, the J end lost 8 bases, and 16 bases lay between the germline ends. Germline lookup yields CDR1 SEHNR and CDR2 FQNEAQ (reference sequence). The CDR3 totals 14 residues. The CDR3 DNA follows: TGTGCCAGCAGCCCGGGACCGGGTTATGATGAGCAGTTCTTC. Its translation: CASSPGPGYDEQFF.

This clone was recorded once. This sequence joins TRBV5-1 and TRBJ1-2, with D maybe TRBD1 (5 bases). Germline V gene sequence: CDR1 SGHRS, CDR2 YFSETQ. The CDR3 is 17 residues long. Trimming stripped 0 bases from V and 6 bases from J, with 21 bases between. The CDR3 DNA reads as TGCGCCAGCAGCTTGGTGACGGGGCCTTCTTGGGGGAATGGCTACACCTTC. This sequence encodes CASSLVTGPSWGNGYTF. Full variable domain (outside the CDR3, taken from reference TRBV5-1 and TRBJ1-2): KAGVTQTPRYLIKTRGQQVTLSCSPISGHRSVSWYQQTPGQGLQFLFEYFSETQRNKGNFPGRFSGRQFSNSRSEMNVSTLELGDSALYLCASSLVTGPSWGNGYTFGSGTRLTVV.

The rearrangement uses TRBV7-2 and TRBJ1-1; maybe TRBD1 (6 bases). The CDR3 covers 17 residues. V lost 4 bases to trimming and J lost 1 base, with 19 bases between them. Germline values: CDR1 SGHTA, CDR2 FQGNSA. The CDR3 DNA reads as TGTGCCAGCAGCTCGATCGGAGGGGGGACTCAGAACACTGAAGCTTTCTTT. This codes for CASSSIGGGTQNTEAFF. Based on the CDR3 plus reference TRBV7-2 and TRBJ1-1, the full variable domain is GAGVSQSPSNKVTEKGKDVELRCDPISGHTALYWYRQSLGQGLEFLIYFQGNSAPDKSGLPSDRFSAERTGGSVSTLTIQRTQQEDSAVYLCASSSIGGGTQNTEAFFGQGTRLTVV.

CDR3 sequence reads: CASSNRPSQPQHF. The CDR3 DNA reads as TGTGCCAGCAGCAACCGACCGAGTCAGCCCCAGCATTTT. This chain links TRBV5-8 with TRBJ1-5, with unresolved D. The CDR3 length is 13 residues. Per the germline V gene, CDR1 is SGHTS and CDR2 is YDEGEE. V was pared by 4 bases and J by 6 bases, with 11 bases between.

In nucleotides, the CDR3 is TGTGCCAGCAGAACCGGACTAGCGGGAGTCTACGAGCAGTACTTC. Translating gives CASRTGLAGVYEQYF. The rearrangement links TRBV2 to TRBJ2-7, with 13 bases that match TRBD2. With V trimmed by 6 bases and J by 3 bases, 5 bases remained unmatched. CDR1 is SNHLY and CDR2 is FYNNEI in the germline V gene. CDR3 length: 15 amino acids.

This chain uses TRBV30 with TRBJ1-4, with D tentatively TRBD1 (6 bases). This CDR3 is built from 15 residues. CDR1 is GTSNPN, CDR2 SVGIG, per germline (reference sequence). The V end lost 3 bases, the J end lost 6 bases, and 17 bases lay between the germline ends. DNA for the CDR3: TGTGCCTGGAGAAAAACGACAGGCGCAGATGAAAAACTGTTTTTT. Translation: CAWRKTTGADEKLFF. Supplemented by reference TRBV30 and TRBJ1-4, the full variable domain reads SQTIHQWPATLVQPVGSPLSLECTVEGTSNPNLYWYRQAAGRGLQLLFYSVGIGQISSEVPQNLSASRPQDRQFILSSKKLLLSDSGFYLCAWRKTTGADEKLFFGSGTQLSVL.

The rearrangement uses TRBV9 and TRBJ1-6, with D uncertain. Per germline, CDR1 SGDLS and CDR2 YYNGEE. Trimming shortened V by 0 bases and J by 8 bases, and 12 bases separated the two germline ends. This CDR3 contains 15 residues. The CDR3 DNA reads as TGTGCCAGCAGCGTAGTCGCAGCTGGTGATTCACCCCTCCACTTT. Amino acid sequence: CASSVVAAGDSPLHF. Combining the CDR3 with reference TRBV9 and TRBJ1-6 gives the whole variable domain DSGVTQTPKHLITATGQRVTLRCSPRSGDLSVYWYQQSLDQGLQFLIQYYNGEERAKGNILERFSAQQFPDLHSELNLSSLELGDSALYFCASSVVAAGDSPLHFGNGTRLTVT.

The chain links TRBV5-5 to TRBJ1-4; TRBD1 might be the D (6 bases). The CDR3 is made up of 16 amino acids. Germline loops: CDR1 SGHKS, CDR2 YYEKEE (reference sequence). V was pared by 4 bases and J by 5 bases, with 18 bases between. This CDR3 is CASSRPPGAPNEKLFF. CDR3 nucleotide sequence: TGTGCCAGCAGCCGACCGCCGGGGGCCCCAAATGAAAAACTGTTTTTT. The variable domain in full, completed from reference TRBV5-5 and TRBJ1-4, reads DAGVTQSPTHLIKTRGQQVTLRCSPISGHKSVSWYQQVLGQGPQFIFQYYEKEERGRGNFPDRFSARQFPNYSSELNVNALLLGDSALYLCASSRPPGAPNEKLFFGSGTQLSVL.